The next 16 T cell receptor beta chains were all read from a single sample in a study of CD8 T cells in ankylosing spondylitis. TCRdb re-derived calls from the 5' RACE reads in MiXCR, one entry per CDR3 protein. The sample has 250,000 to 400,000 distinct CDR3 sequences, roughly 10% seen once. Input material: blood, either unsorted or a sorted T cell fraction (not recorded which). The receptors here all came from a female donor with ankylosing spondylitis or in good health (not recorded which).

In this sample, this clonotype turned up a few times. V usage is TRBV20-1 and J usage is TRBJ1-2; 10 nucleotides line up with TRBD1. The CDR3 consists of 16 residues. Unmatched junction bases numbered 5, after V lost 0 bases and J lost 1 base. CDR1 is DFQATT, CDR2 SNEGSKA, per germline (reference sequence). Written as DNA, the CDR3 is TGCAGTGCTAGAGATCGGGACAGGGGCTATAACTATGGCTACACCTTC. It translates to CSARDRDRGYNYGYTF.

This clonotype appeared many times. The chain is built from TRBV6-1 and TRBJ1-1; D unresolved. The CDR3 runs 14 residues. From germline, CDR1 is MNHNS and CDR2 SASEGT. Trimming removed 4 bases at V and 5 bases at J, with 14 bases between. The chain's CDR3 is CASSARYGRTEAFF. The CDR3, as DNA: TGTGCCAGCAGTGCCCGATACGGGAGGACTGAAGCTTTCTTT.

The table lists this clonotype with many counts. The chain employs TRBV12-3 or TRBV12-4 and TRBJ2-5; maybe TRBD1 (6 bases). V was shortened by 6 bases and J by 5 bases, with 16 bases between the two germline ends. The CDR3 runs to 14 residues. The CDR3 reads CASSHTDRGETQYF. The CDR3 DNA reads as TGTGCCAGCAGCCACACGGACAGAGGGGAGACCCAGTACTTC.

With regard to this clonotype: With a much larger clone just one base away, this may be a read error. The chain is built from TRBV20-1 and TRBJ2-1, with TRBD2 as a possible D gene (6 bases). Per the germline V gene, CDR1 is DFQATT and CDR2 is SNEGSKA (reference sequence). Trimming pared 5 bases from V and 6 bases from J, leaving 20 bases between. This CDR3 is 15 amino acids long. The DNA for the CDR3 is TGCAGTGCTGGGGACTCTAGCGCCACCTGCAATGAGCAGTTCTTC. Amino acid sequence: CSAGDSSATCNEQFF.

At least ten counts were recorded for this clonotype. The V and J genes are TRBV12-3 or TRBV12-4 and TRBJ1-2, with D uncertain. The CDR3 loop spans 13 amino acids. Between the trimmed V and J ends, which lost 3 bases and 1 base, there was a span of 6 bases. The CDR3 coding sequence is TGTGCCAGCAGTTTCGGGATTAACTATGGCTACACCTTC. This translates into CASSFGINYGYTF.

This clonotype has at least ten counts. The chain couples TRBV20-1 to TRBJ1-1; D is possibly TRBD1 (6 bases). Deletions cut 5 bases from V and 0 bases from J, with 16 bases between. Germline V lookup: CDR1 DFQATT, CDR2 SNEGSKA (reference sequence). The CDR3 is 15 amino acids. The DNA for the CDR3 is TGCAGTGCTGACCCTAGGGCAGGGGTGAACACTGAAGCTTTCTTT. Protein product: CSADPRAGVNTEAFF.

This clonotype has only a few counts. This sequence joins TRBV25-1 and TRBJ2-7, with D tentatively TRBD2 (5 bases). Trimming stripped 1 base from V and 3 bases from J, with 22 bases between. The CDR3 spans 18 residues. CDR1 and CDR2 (germline): MGHDK, SYGVNS. In nucleotides, the CDR3 is TGTGCCAGCAGTGAATCCCCCCGAGAGGGATGGTCCTACTACGAGCAGTACTTC. Its protein product is CASSESPREGWSYYEQYF.

The sample holds many counts of this clonotype. The genes are TRBV5-1 and TRBJ2-2, with D perhaps matching TRBD1 or TRBD2 (5 bases each). V gave up 3 bases and J gave up 3 bases, with 9 bases separating them. The length of the CDR3 is 14 residues. Germline V gene data show CDR1 as SGHRS and CDR2 as YFSETQ. CDR3 sequence (DNA): TGCGCCAGCAGCTATGGGGGTGACACCGGGGAGCTGTTTTTT. As protein: CASSYGGDTGELFF.

This clonotype was recorded at least ten times. The V gene is TRBV20-1, the J gene TRBJ2-4, with a possible D match to TRBD1 (6 bases). CDR1 is DFQATT, CDR2 SNEGSKA, per germline (reference sequence). Between the trimmed V and J ends, which lost 5 bases and 2 bases, there was a span of 13 bases. This CDR3 comprises 14 residues. Here the CDR3 DNA reads TGCAGTGCTCTCCCGGGACATTCCAAAAACATTCAGTACTTC. Its translation: CSALPGHSKNIQYF.

Turning to this clonotype: This sequence may be a read error, since a much larger clone differs from it by one base. This sequence joins TRBV6-1 and TRBJ1-3, with D possibly matching TRBD1 (5 bases). The germline CDR1 and CDR2 sequences are MNHNS and SASEGT. The CDR3 has 15 residues. In DNA, the CDR3 is TGTGCCAGCAGACGGGACCCTTGGTCTGGAAACACCAAATATTTT. Translating gives CASRRDPWSGNTKYF.

This clonotype was observed at least ten times. Here the CDR3 reads CASSFLTEAFF. CDR3 in DNA: TGTGCCAGCAGTTTTTTAACTGAAGCTTTCTTT. V usage is TRBV28 and J usage is TRBJ1-1; D not resolved. CDR1 and CDR2 (germline): MDHEN, SYDVKM. V was cut by 3 bases and J by 5 bases, with 4 bases left in between. CDR3 length: 11 amino acids.

This clonotype has at least ten counts. The chain links TRBV12-3 or TRBV12-4 to TRBJ2-3, with 9 bases aligning to TRBD2. The CDR3 extends over 15 amino acids. Germline trimming cut 6 bases from V and 3 bases from J; bases unmatched to any gene: 7. The CDR3 reads CASRIAGEVTDTQYF. The CDR3 DNA is TGTGCCAGCAGAATAGCGGGAGAAGTAACAGATACGCAGTATTTT.

The chain is built from TRBV5-4 and TRBJ2-5; perhaps TRBD1 as D (5 bases). There are 16 residues in the CDR3. Germline V gene sequence: CDR1 SGHNT, CDR2 YYREEE (reference sequence). V gave up 0 bases and J gave up 0 bases, with 12 bases separating them. Written as DNA, the CDR3 is TGTGCCAGCAGCTTGGGGTCTGGGGCAAACCAAGAGACCCAGTACTTC. This codes for CASSLGSGANQETQYF.

The chain carries TRBV5-1 and TRBJ2-5; no clear D gene. Per the germline V gene, CDR1 is SGHRS and CDR2 is YFSETQ. Trimming removed 4 bases from V and 4 bases from J, with 11 bases in between. The CDR3 totals 13 residues. The CDR3: CASSIGRAETQYF. For the CDR3, the DNA is TGCGCCAGCAGCATCGGGCGTGCAGAGACCCAGTACTTC. The full variable domain, rest sourced from reference TRBV5-1 and TRBJ2-5, is KAGVTQTPRYLIKTRGQQVTLSCSPISGHRSVSWYQQTPGQGLQFLFEYFSETQRNKGNFPGRFSGRQFSNSRSEMNVSTLELGDSALYLCASSIGRAETQYFGPGTRLLVL.

The table lists this clonotype with a few counts. This chain connects TRBV7-8 to TRBJ1-1; 8 bases fit TRBD1. CDR1 and CDR2 from the germline V gene are SGHVS and FQNEAQ. The CDR3 has 15 residues. Trimming cost V 2 bases and J 5 bases; bases outside gene matches: 7. The CDR3 sequence: CASSLIRTGRTEAFF. CDR3 coding DNA: TGTGCCAGCAGCTTAATCCGGACAGGGAGGACTGAAGCTTTCTTT. Using reference TRBV7-8 and TRBJ1-1 for the parts outside the CDR3, the full variable domain is GAGVSQSPRYKVAKRGQDVALRCDPISGHVSLFWYQQALGQGPEFLTYFQNEAQLDKSGLPSDRFFAERPEGSVSTLKIQRTQQEDSAVYLCASSLIRTGRTEAFFGQGTRLTVV.

This clonotype showed up just a few times. In DNA, the CDR3 is TGCAGGGTGACAGCTAACACCGGGGAGCTGTTTTTT. This gives the protein CRVTANTGELFF. V usage is TRBV20-1 and J usage is TRBJ2-2; D possibly corresponds to TRBD1 (5 bases). The CDR3 is 12 amino acids. Per the germline V gene, CDR1 is DFQATT and CDR2 is SNEGSKA (reference sequence).